The following is a TCR beta chain sequence with its context. This sample is drawn from a study of identical twins. TCRdb recomputed calls from the 5' RACE reads with MiXCR, one row per CDR3 protein. The table lists hundreds of thousands of distinct CDR3 sequences, over 15% of them singletons. Another study also made use of these data, one on T cells expressing NK-cell markers. That work adds: TCR beta repertoires came from sorted CD3+CD56+NKG2C+, CD3+CD56+NKG2C- and CD3+CD56-NKG2C+ T cells. The use of an anti-gamma-delta TCR antibody, which was added in several experiments, restricted sorting to T cells expressing alpha-beta TCR. Whether expanded NKG2C+ T cell clones were HCMV-specific remained unclear.

Input material: PBMCs. The receptor was isolated from a woman between 18 and 29 years old in good health.

CDR3 coding DNA: TGTGCCAGCAGTTCCAGCGCGACAGGTCTGCTCTATGGCTACACCTTC. Translation gives CASSSSATGLLYGYTF. The rearrangement joins TRBV6-5 to TRBJ1-2, with D maybe TRBD1 (6 bases). The germline CDR1 and CDR2 sequences are MNHEY and SVGAGI. The CDR3 is made up of 16 amino acids. Between the trimmed V and J ends, which lost 4 bases and 4 bases, there was a span of 19 bases.